This TCR beta chain was obtained from a study of shared clonotypes between healthy human individuals. The CDR3 runs 17 residues. Germline loops: CDR1 MDHEN, CDR2 SYDVKM. V was pared by 1 base and J by 3 bases, with 18 bases between. Around 30,000 T cell genomes, or 300 to 350 ng DNA, went into unsorted PBMC replicate PCRs. Measured with immunoSEQ multiplex PCR; TCRdb has only the in-frame clones, and not every one. The sample lists 450,000 to 500,000 clones; less than 80% were seen once. All the donors were Caucasian adults who lived in Nashville, Tennessee. The TCR sequence derives from a woman between 40 and 50 years old in good health. Some clones in this sample may be carry-over from other donors' samples. V usage is TRBV28 and J usage is TRBJ1-1; weak D call: TRBD1 (6 bases). The specimen sequenced was PBMCs. The CDR3 bases are TGTGCCAGCAGTTTATATGGGGGGGCTCCAAGGGACACTGAAGCTTTCTTT. This codes for CASSLYGGAPRDTEAFF.